The clone carrying this T cell receptor beta chain was counted a single time. The data belong to a study of blood T cell repertoires in COVID-19. Whole-study context: Acute and convalescent COVID-19 samples came from the United States, Italy and Spain. PBMCs, B-cell-depleted T cells, or T cells provided the cDNA or gDNA that made up the material.

V dropped 1 base and J dropped 4 bases, with 14 bases sitting between them. Germline values: CDR1 SGHTA, CDR2 FQGNSA. This CDR3 has 15 amino acids. Study processing details: How many nucleated cells were present was estimated from reference gene primer amplification. The table came from immunoSEQ multiplex PCR; TCRdb's copy has only in-frame clones and leaves some out. V and J calls and clone size are given by that table; D and trimming were obtained from the DNA. The table includes 300,000 to 450,000 clones, around 84% detected once. The sequenced sample was peripheral blood. The receptor comes from a young woman with acute or convalescent COVID-19. V gene TRBV7-2 combines with J gene TRBJ2-7; perhaps TRBD2 as D (5 bases). In DNA, the CDR3 is TGTGCCAGCAGCTTAGACGGGAAACCGGAATACGAGCAGTACTTC. It yields the protein CASSLDGKPEYEQYF.